Each of the 6 T cell receptor beta chains below was sequenced from the same sample in a study of T cells in Graves' hyperthyroidism and ophthalmopathy. Template material for amplifying TCR beta CDR3 regions consisted of RNA transcripts. A first-round RT-PCR of the TCR CDR3 used the HTBI primer set. TCRdb re-called the multiplex PCR reads with MiXCR, one entry per CDR3 protein. Seen here are more than 650,000 distinct CDR3 sequences, 13% to 15% observed once, and the top ten hold 9.5% to 13%. Input material: blood. The origin of the receptors is a woman between 18 and 29 years old with Graves' hyperthyroidism.

The table lists this clonotype with many counts. The chain has TRBV18 and TRBJ1-1; D gene uncertain. V lost 1 base and J 7 bases, leaving 10 bases between the germline ends. Germline CDR1 KGHSH, CDR2 LQKENI. The CDR3 extends over 13 amino acids. The CDR3 DNA sequence: TGTGCCAGCTCACCACTGGTCAATGGTGAAGCTTTCTTT. It is translated as CASSPLVNGEAFF.

This clonotype came up many times. The chain has TRBV7-9 and TRBJ2-5, with TRBD1 matching 10 bases. The V gene end was trimmed by 8 bases and the J gene end by 2 bases; junction bases not matched to a gene: 8. Germline V lookup: CDR1 SEHNR, CDR2 FQNEAQ (reference sequence). This CDR3 comprises 15 residues. The CDR3 DNA reads TGTGCCAGCCAGCCCCGGGACAGGGGACAAGAGACCCAGTACTTC. It is translated as CASQPRDRGQETQYF.

CDR3 sequence reads: CASKHEADYGYTF. The DNA for the CDR3 is TGTGCCAGCAAACACGAGGCGGACTATGGCTACACCTTC. The gene calls are TRBV6-2 or TRBV6-3 and TRBJ1-2; D is unresolved. From germline, CDR1 is MNHEY and CDR2 SVGEGT. This CDR3 comprises 13 residues. V dropped 7 bases and J dropped 3 bases, with 12 bases sitting between them.

This clonotype was found many times. The DNA for the CDR3 is TGCAGTGCTAGGGCCCTAGCGGGAGCATGGAATGAGCAGTTCTTC. Its protein product is CSARALAGAWNEQFF. The chain is built from TRBV20-1 and TRBJ2-1; TRBD2 aligns across 10 bases. The V gene end was trimmed by 3 bases and the J gene end by 7 bases; junction bases not matched to a gene: 9. Germline CDR1 is DFQATT and CDR2 is SNEGSKA (reference sequence). This CDR3 has 15 residues.

This clonotype was seen many times. The V and J genes are TRBV2 and TRBJ2-7; 8 positions agree with TRBD2. CDR1 and CDR2 from the germline V gene are SNHLY and FYNNEI. The CDR3 length is 14 residues. V was pared by 4 bases and J by 2 bases, with 4 bases of the junction left unmatched. CDR3 protein: CASSVLAETYEQYF. CDR3 sequence (DNA): TGTGCCAGCAGTGTACTAGCGGAAACCTACGAGCAGTACTTC.

The rearrangement joins TRBV3-1 to TRBJ2-7, with 12 bases lining up with TRBD2. The CDR3 spans 14 residues. CDR1 LGHDT and CDR2 YNNKEL come from the germline V gene (reference sequence). J gave up 6 bases and V 6 bases, and 6 bases lay outside the gene matches. In nucleotides, the CDR3 is TGTGCCAGCAGTCGACTAGCGGGAGCGACCGAGCAGTACTTC. It specifies CASSRLAGATEQYF.